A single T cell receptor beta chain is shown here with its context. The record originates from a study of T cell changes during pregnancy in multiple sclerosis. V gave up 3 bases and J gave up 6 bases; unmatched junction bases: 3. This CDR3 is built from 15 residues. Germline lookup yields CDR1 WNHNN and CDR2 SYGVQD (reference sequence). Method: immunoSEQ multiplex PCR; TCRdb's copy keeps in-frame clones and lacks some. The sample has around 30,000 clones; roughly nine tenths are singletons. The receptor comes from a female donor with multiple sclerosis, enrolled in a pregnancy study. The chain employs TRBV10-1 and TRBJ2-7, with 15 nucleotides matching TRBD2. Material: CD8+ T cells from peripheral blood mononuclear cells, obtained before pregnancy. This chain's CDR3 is CASSDGLAGGSEQYF. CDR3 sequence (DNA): TGCGCCAGCAGTGATGGACTAGCGGGAGGGAGCGAGCAGTACTTC.